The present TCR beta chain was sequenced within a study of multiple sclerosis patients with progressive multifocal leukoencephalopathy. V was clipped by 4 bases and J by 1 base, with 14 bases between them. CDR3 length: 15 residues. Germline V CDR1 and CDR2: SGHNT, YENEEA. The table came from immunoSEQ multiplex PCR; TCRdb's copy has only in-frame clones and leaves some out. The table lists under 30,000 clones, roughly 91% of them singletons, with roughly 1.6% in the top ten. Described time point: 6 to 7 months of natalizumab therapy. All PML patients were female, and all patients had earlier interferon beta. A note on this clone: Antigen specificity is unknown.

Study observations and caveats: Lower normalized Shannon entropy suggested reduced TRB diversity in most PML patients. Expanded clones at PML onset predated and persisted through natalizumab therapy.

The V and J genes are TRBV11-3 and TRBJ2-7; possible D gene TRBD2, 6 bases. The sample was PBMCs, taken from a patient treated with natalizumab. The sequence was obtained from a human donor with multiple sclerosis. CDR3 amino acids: CASSSGAGRSYEQYF. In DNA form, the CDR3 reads TGTGCCAGCAGCTCCGGGGCGGGAAGGTCCTACGAGCAGTACTTC.